The 17 T cell receptor beta chains presented below share a single source sample, sequenced in a study of blood T cells in healthy people across ages. Together with a sample-barcoded 5' primer, a J-beta primer mix was included in a second PCR lasting roughly 6 to 12 cycles. One entry per CDR3 protein, called by TCRdb with MiXCR from the 5' RACE reads. Of roughly 700,000 distinct CDR3 sequences listed, roughly 25% are singletons. These data were also filed under a second study, of T cells of mothers and their children.

The source material was blood. The receptors derive from a boy younger than 18 in good health.

This clonotype showed up just a few times. This chain links TRBV28 with TRBJ2-2; 8 positions agree with TRBD1. Germline CDR1 is MDHEN and CDR2 is SYDVKM. V gave up 6 bases and J gave up 7 bases; unmatched junction bases: 13. The CDR3 has 16 residues. CDR3 coding DNA: TGTGCCAGCAGCCTACAAGGACAGGGTTCGGGCGGGGAGCTGTTTTTT. It codes for CASSLQGQGSGGELFF.

The chain links TRBV7-9 to TRBJ1-2, with TRBD1 matching over 7 bases. Germline V lookup: CDR1 SEHNR, CDR2 FQNEAQ (reference sequence). The V segment lost 8 bases and the J segment 3 bases; nucleotides outside the gene matches: 3. The CDR3 extends over 12 amino acids. In DNA, the CDR3 is TGTGCCAGCGCCAGGGGGGACTATGGCTACACCTTC. Protein: CASARGDYGYTF.

V and J are TRBV7-6 and TRBJ2-5; TRBD2 aligns across 8 bases. The closer fit of TRBJ2-7 to the DNA end suggests the J call may be wrong. The CDR3 is made up of 17 amino acids. Germline V gene lookup returns CDR1 SGHVS and CDR2 FNYEAQ. In DNA, the CDR3 is TGTGCCAGCAGCTACGTCTCTGGAACTAGCGGTTCCTACGAGCAGTACTTC. This translates into CASSYVSGTSGSYEQYF.

The gene calls are TRBV5-1 and TRBJ2-5; 8 bases map to TRBD1. Germline V lookup: CDR1 SGHRS, CDR2 YFSETQ. The CDR3 sequence is 15 residues long. J was trimmed by 5 bases and V by 0 bases; bases with no gene match: 6. This CDR3 reads CASSLVAGGDETQYF. CDR3 coding DNA: TGCGCCAGCAGCTTGGTGGCAGGGGGCGACGAGACCCAGTACTTC.

In this sample, this clonotype turned up many times. The chain is built from TRBV2 and TRBJ2-1, with unresolved D. The germline CDR1 and CDR2 sequences are SNHLY and FYNNEI. This CDR3 is built from 15 residues. V gave up 1 base and J gave up 0 bases, with 7 bases separating them. The CDR3 sequence is CASSEGASSYNEQFF. In DNA form, the CDR3 reads TGTGCCAGCAGTGAAGGCGCGAGCTCCTACAATGAGCAGTTCTTC.

The chain joins TRBV7-3 to TRBJ1-1, with D unresolved. Germline-derived CDR1 and CDR2 are SGHTA and FQGTGA. The CDR3 contains 13 residues. Trimming took 6 bases from V and 1 from J, leaving 9 bases between them. Written as DNA, the CDR3 is TGTGCCAGCAGTTTTCACTCGAACACTGAAGCTTTCTTT. Its protein is CASSFHSNTEAFF.

This clonotype was detected a few times. The chain joins TRBV5-1 to TRBJ1-1, with TRBD1 matching 7 bases. Germline values: CDR1 SGHRS, CDR2 YFSETQ. The CDR3 covers 16 residues. V lost 1 base, J lost 2 bases, and 8 bases stayed unmatched. The CDR3 sequence: CASSLKAGGGNTEAFF. The CDR3 nucleotides are TGCGCCAGCAGCTTGAAGGCAGGGGGTGGTAACACTGAAGCTTTCTTT. Full variable domain (remainder filled in from reference TRBV5-1 and TRBJ1-1): KAGVTQTPRYLIKTRGQQVTLSCSPISGHRSVSWYQQTPGQGLQFLFEYFSETQRNKGNFPGRFSGRQFSNSRSEMNVSTLELGDSALYLCASSLKAGGGNTEAFFGQGTRLTVV.

The chain combines TRBV12-3 or TRBV12-4 with TRBJ2-7, with 9 bases aligning to TRBD1. The length of the CDR3 is 15 residues. J was trimmed by 4 bases and V by 2 bases; bases with no gene match: 6. Here the CDR3 reads CASSLSTGGLYEQYV. In DNA, the CDR3 is TGTGCCAGCAGTTTAAGCACAGGGGGCCTATACGAGCAGTACGTC.

The chain couples TRBV7-9 to TRBJ2-1; 11 nucleotides align to TRBD1. The junction had 13 bases not matched to a gene; V was cut back by 5 bases and J by 4 bases. CDR3 length equals 18 residues. CDR1 is SEHNR, CDR2 FQNEAQ, per germline (reference sequence). The CDR3, as DNA: TGTGCCAGCAGCGCCCAACCGGGACAGGGGGAATCTTACAATGAGCAGTTCTTC. Translated, it gives CASSAQPGQGESYNEQFF.

There are a few counts of this clonotype. The CDR3 region has the DNA TGTGCCACCAGTGACACACAGGGGGTCGGCGGGGAGCTGTTTTTT. It codes for CATSDTQGVGGELFF. This rearrangement joins TRBV24-1 to TRBJ2-2, with 8 positions matching TRBD1. The CDR3 sequence is 15 residues long. Germline CDR1 KGHDR, CDR2 SFDVKD. The trim removed 4 bases at V and 7 bases at J, leaving 7 bases unmatched.

This clonotype showed up just a few times. The J gene is TRBJ2-2, the V gene TRBV28; D is unclear. The CDR3 contains 16 residues. V lost 3 bases and J lost 0, with 11 bases in between. Looked up from germline, CDR1 is MDHEN and CDR2 is SYDVKM. This CDR3 reads CASSFGYPPNTGELFF. In nucleotides, the CDR3 is TGTGCCAGCAGTTTCGGGTATCCTCCGAACACCGGGGAGCTGTTTTTT.

The chain recombines TRBV10-3 with TRBJ2-3; 12 bases agree with TRBD2. CDR3 length: 16 residues. The V segment lost 6 bases and the J segment 2 bases; nucleotides outside the gene matches: 6. The germline gives CDR1 ENHRY, CDR2 SYGVKD. The CDR3 region is CAIRGTSGFYTDTQYF. Here the CDR3 DNA reads TGTGCCATCAGGGGGACTAGCGGGTTCTACACAGATACGCAGTATTTT.

In its sample, this clonotype was seen a few times. V usage is TRBV12-3 or TRBV12-4 and J usage is TRBJ1-1, with D uncertain. The V end was cut by 5 bases, the J end by 4 bases, with 8 bases between. The CDR3 has 12 residues. CDR3 DNA sequence: TGTGCCAGCAGTCGACTGGGCACTGAAGCTTTCTTT. It codes for CASSRLGTEAFF.

This clonotype has more than one count but fewer than ten. V usage is TRBV7-9 and J usage is TRBJ2-5; D unclear. From germline, CDR1 is SEHNR and CDR2 FQNEAQ (reference sequence). V lost 7 bases to trimming and J lost 5 bases, with 14 bases between them. The CDR3 length is 13 residues. The CDR3 here is CASNRLLEETQYF. CDR3 nucleotide sequence: TGTGCCAGCAACAGACTGCTTGAGGAGACCCAGTACTTC. Combining the CDR3 with reference TRBV7-9 and TRBJ2-5 gives the whole variable domain DTGVSQNPRHKITKRGQNVTFRCDPISEHNRLYWYRQTLGQGPEFLTYFQNEAQLEKSRLLSDRFSAERPKGSFSTLEIQRTEQGDSAMYLCASNRLLEETQYFGPGTRLLVL.

The rearrangement joins TRBV27 to TRBJ2-1, with 7 bases aligning to TRBD1. The CDR3 contains 14 residues. Germline V CDR1 and CDR2: MNHEY, SMNVEV (reference sequence). The ends lost 6 bases at V and 6 bases at J; junction bases unmatched: 8. The CDR3, as DNA: TGTGCCAGCAGACTGACAGGGCCAACCAATGAGCAGTTCTTC. It specifies CASRLTGPTNEQFF.

This clonotype has more than one count but fewer than ten. This chain connects TRBV4-3 to TRBJ2-5; 10 bases fit TRBD2. The DNA matches TRBJ2-1 better at its end, which makes the J call doubtful. CDR3 length: 16 amino acids. Per germline, CDR1 LGHNA and CDR2 YSLEER. The CDR3 loop is CASSALTSGYVNEQFF. CDR3 coding DNA: TGCGCCAGCAGCGCCCTGACTAGCGGGTATGTCAATGAGCAGTTCTTC.

This clonotype has at least ten counts. The rearrangement uses TRBV4-2 and TRBJ2-5, with 8 bases identical to TRBD2. The CDR3 runs 16 residues. Germline lookup yields CDR1 LGHNA and CDR2 YNFKEQ. V gave up 0 bases and J gave up 3 bases; unmatched junction bases: 6. Here the CDR3 DNA reads TGTGCCAGCAGCCAAGATCGGGGTAGCGGGGAAGAGACCCAGTACTTC. Translated: CASSQDRGSGEETQYF.